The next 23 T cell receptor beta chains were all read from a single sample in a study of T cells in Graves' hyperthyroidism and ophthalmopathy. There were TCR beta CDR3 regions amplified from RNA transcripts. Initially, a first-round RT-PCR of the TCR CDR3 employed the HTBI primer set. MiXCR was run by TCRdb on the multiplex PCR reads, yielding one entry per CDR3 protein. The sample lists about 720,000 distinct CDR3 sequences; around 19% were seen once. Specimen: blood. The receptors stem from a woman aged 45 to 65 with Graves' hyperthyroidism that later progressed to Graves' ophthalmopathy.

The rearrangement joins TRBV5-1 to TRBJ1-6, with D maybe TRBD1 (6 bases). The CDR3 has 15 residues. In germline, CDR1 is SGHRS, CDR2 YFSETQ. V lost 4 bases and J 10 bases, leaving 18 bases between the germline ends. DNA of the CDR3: TGCGCCAGCAGCCGGCTGGGACAAGCCGTATCACCCCTCCACTTT. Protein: CASSRLGQAVSPLHF.

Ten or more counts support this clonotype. The CDR3 nucleotides are TGCGCCAGCAGCTTGGATAGCGGGGGAGGCACAGATACGCAGTATTTT. It yields the protein CASSLDSGGGTDTQYF. V is TRBV5-1 and J is TRBJ2-3; 9 nucleotides line up with TRBD2. Looked up from germline, CDR1 is SGHRS and CDR2 is YFSETQ. The length of the CDR3 is 16 residues. V shed 0 bases, J shed 1 base, and the junction held 3 bases outside the gene matches.

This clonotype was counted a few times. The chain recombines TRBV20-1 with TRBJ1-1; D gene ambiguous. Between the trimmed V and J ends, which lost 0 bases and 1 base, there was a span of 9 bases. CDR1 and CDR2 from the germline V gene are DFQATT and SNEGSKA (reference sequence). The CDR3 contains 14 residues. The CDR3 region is CSARERRGNTEAFF. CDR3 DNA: TGCAGTGCTAGAGAGCGACGGGGGAACACTGAAGCTTTCTTT.

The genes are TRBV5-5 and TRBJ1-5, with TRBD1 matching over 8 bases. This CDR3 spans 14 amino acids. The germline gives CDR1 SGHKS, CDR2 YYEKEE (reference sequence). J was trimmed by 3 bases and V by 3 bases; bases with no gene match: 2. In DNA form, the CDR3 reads TGTGCCAGCAGCTACAGGGGGGACAATCAGCCCCAGCATTTT. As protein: CASSYRGDNQPQHF.

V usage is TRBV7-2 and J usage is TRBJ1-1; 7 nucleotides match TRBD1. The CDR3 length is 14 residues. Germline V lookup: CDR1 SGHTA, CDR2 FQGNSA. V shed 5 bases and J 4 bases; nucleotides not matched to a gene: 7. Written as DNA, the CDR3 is TGTGCCAGCAGCGCAGCAGGGGGTGTCACTGAAGCTTTCTTT. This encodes CASSAAGGVTEAFF.

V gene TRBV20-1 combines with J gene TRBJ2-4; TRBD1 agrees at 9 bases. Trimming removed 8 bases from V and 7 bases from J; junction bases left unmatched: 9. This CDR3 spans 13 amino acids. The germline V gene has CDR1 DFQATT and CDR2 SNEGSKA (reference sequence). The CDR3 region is CSTLDRGGNIQYF. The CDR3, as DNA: TGCAGTACATTGGACAGGGGCGGGAACATTCAGTACTTC.

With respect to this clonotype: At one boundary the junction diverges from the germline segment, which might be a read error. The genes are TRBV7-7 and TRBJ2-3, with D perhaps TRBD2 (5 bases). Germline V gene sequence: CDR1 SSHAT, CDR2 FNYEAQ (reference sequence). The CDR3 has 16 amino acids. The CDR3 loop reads CASSLGRRNPTDTQYF. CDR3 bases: TGTGCTAGCAGCTTAGGGCGGAGGAACCCCACAGATACGCAGTATTTT.

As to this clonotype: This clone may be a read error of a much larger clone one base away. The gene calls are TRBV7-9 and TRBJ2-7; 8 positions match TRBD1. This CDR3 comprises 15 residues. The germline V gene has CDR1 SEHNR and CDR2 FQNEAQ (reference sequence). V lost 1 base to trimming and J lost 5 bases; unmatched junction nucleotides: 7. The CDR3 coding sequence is TGTGCCAGCAGCTTAGTTGCGAGGACAGGGAACGAGCAGTACTTC. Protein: CASSLVARTGNEQYF. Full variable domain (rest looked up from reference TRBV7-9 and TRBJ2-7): DTGVSQNPRHKITKRGQNVTFRCDPISEHNRLYWYRQTLGQGPEFLTYFQNEAQLEKSRLLSDRFSAERPKGSFSTLEIQRTEQGDSAMYLCASSLVARTGNEQYFGPGTRLTVT.

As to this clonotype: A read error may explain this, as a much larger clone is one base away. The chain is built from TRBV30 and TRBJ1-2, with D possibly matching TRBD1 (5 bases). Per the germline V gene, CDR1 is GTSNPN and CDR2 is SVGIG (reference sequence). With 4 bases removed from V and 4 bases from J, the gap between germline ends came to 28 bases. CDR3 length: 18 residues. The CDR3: CAWTRGLRGDSSSYGYTF. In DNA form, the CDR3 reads TGTGCCTGGACTAGAGGGTTAAGGGGCGATTCGTCTAGCTATGGCTACACCTTC.

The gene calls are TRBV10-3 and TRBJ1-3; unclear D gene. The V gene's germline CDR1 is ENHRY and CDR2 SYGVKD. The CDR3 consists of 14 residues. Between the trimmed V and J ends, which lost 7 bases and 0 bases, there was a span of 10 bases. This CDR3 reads CAINPALSGNTIYF. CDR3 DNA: TGTGCCATCAATCCGGCTCTCTCTGGAAACACCATATATTTT.

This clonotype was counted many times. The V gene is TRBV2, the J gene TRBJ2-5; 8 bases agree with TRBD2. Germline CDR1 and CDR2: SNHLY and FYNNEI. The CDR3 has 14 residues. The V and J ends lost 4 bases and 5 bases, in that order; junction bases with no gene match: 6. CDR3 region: CASSARGGLETQYF. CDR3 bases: TGTGCCAGCAGTGCTCGGGGGGGCCTCGAGACCCAGTACTTC.

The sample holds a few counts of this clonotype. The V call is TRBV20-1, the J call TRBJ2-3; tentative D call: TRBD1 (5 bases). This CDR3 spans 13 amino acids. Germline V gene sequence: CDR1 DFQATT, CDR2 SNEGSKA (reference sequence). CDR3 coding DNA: TGCAGCCGTACACCAGGGTTTACAGATACGCAGTATTTT. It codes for CSRTPGFTDTQYF.

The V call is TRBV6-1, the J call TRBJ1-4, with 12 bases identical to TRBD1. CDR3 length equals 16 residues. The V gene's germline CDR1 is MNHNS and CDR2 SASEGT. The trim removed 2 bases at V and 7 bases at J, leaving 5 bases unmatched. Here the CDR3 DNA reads TGTGCCAGCAGTGAAAGGGACAGGGGGCGCGGTGAAAAACTGTTTTTT. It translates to CASSERDRGRGEKLFF.

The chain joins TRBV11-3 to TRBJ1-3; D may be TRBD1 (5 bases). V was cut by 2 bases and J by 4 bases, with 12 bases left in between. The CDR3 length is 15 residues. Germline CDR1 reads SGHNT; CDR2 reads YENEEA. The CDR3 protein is CASSLQGESGNTIYF. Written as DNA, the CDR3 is TGTGCCAGCAGCTTACAAGGGGAGTCGGGAAACACCATATATTTT.

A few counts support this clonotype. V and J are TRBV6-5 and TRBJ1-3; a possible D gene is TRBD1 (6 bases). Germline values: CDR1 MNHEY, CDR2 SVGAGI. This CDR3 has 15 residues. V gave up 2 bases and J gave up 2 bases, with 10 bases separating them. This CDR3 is CASSYGGRAGNTIYF. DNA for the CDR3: TGTGCCAGCAGTTACGGGGGCAGGGCTGGAAACACCATATATTTT.

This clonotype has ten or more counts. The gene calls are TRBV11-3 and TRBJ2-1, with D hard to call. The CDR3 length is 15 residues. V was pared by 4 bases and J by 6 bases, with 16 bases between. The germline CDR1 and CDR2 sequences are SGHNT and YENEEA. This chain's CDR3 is CASSSGGYWGNEQFF. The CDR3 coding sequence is TGTGCCAGCAGCTCGGGCGGTTATTGGGGCAATGAGCAGTTCTTC.

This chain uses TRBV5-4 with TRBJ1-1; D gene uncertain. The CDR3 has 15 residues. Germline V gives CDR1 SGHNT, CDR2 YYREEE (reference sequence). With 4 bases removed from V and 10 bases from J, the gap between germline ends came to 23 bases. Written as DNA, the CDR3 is TGTGCCAGCAGCAAAGCCCGCCCGAAAGGGATGGCAGCTTTCTTT. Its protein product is CASSKARPKGMAAFF.

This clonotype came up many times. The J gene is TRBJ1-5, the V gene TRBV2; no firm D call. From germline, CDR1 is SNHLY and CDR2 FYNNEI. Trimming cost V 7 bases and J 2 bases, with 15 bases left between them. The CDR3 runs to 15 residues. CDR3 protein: CASIPGVGGNQPQHF. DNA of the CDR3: TGTGCCAGCATCCCGGGTGTCGGCGGCAATCAGCCCCAGCATTTT.

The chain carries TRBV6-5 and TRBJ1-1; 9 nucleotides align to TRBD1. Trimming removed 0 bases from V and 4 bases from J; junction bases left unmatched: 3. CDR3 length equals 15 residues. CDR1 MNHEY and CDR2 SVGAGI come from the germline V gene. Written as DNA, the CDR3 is TGTGCCAGCAGTTACTCCCCGGACAGGGGCACTGAAGCTTTCTTT. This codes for CASSYSPDRGTEAFF.

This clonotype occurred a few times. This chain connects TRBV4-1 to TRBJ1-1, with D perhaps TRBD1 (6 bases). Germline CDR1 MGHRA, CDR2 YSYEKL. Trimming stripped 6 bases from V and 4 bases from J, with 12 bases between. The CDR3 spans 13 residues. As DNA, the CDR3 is TGCGCCAGCAGGGGCAGGGGAAGCACTGAAGCTTTCTTT. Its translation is CASRGRGSTEAFF.

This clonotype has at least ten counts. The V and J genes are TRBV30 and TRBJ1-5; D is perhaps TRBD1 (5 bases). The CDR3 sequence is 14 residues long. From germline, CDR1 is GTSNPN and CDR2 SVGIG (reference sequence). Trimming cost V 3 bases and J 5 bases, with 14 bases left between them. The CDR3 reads CAWRSRGGDQPQHF. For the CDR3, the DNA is TGTGCCTGGAGGTCGAGGGGTGGCGATCAGCCCCAGCATTTT.

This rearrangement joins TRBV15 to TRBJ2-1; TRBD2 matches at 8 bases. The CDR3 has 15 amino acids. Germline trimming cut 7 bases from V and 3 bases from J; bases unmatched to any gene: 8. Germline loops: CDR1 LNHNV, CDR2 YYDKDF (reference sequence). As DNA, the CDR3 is TGTGCCACCAACTTAGCGGGGAGAAACTACAATGAGCAGTTCTTC. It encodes CATNLAGRNYNEQFF.

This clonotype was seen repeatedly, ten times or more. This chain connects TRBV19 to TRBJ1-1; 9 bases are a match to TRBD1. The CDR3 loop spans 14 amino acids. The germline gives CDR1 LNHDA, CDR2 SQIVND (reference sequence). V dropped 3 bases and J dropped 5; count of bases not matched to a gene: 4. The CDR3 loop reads CASSMRQGGTEAFF. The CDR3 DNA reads TGTGCCAGTAGTATGCGACAGGGGGGTACTGAAGCTTTCTTT.